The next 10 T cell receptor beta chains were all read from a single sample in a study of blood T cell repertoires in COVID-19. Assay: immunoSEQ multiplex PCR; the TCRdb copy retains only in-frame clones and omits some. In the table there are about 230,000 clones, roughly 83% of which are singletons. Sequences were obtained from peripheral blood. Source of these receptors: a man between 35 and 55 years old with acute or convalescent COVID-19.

The CDR3 protein is CASSDRDRGLTGYTF. CDR3 DNA: TGTGCCAGTAGTGACCGGGACAGGGGGCTGACGGGCTACACCTTC. This chain uses TRBV19 with TRBJ1-2, with 12 bases fitting TRBD1. The junction had 9 bases not matched to a gene; V was cut back by 5 bases and J by 8 bases. The CDR3 extends over 15 amino acids. CDR1 LNHDA and CDR2 SQIVND come from the germline V gene (reference sequence).

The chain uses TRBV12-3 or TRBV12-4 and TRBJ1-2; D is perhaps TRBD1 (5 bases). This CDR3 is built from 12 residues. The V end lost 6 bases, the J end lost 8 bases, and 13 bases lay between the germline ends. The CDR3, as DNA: TGTGCCAGCAGCCCGGGGGGATGGGGCTACACCTTC. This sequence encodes CASSPGGWGYTF.

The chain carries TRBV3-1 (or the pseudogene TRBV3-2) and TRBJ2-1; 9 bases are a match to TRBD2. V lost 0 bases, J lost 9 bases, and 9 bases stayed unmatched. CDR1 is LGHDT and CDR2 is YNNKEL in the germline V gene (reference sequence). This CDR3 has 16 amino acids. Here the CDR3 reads CASSQEASGVGGEQFF. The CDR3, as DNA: TGTGCCAGCAGCCAAGAGGCTAGCGGGGTCGGAGGTGAGCAGTTCTTC.

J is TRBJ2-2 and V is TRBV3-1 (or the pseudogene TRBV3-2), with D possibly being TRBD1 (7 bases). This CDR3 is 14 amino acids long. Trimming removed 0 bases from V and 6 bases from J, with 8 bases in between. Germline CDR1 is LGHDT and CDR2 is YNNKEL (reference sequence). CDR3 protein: CASSQDRGAGELFF. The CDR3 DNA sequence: TGTGCCAGCAGCCAAGACAGGGGGGCCGGGGAGCTGTTTTTT.

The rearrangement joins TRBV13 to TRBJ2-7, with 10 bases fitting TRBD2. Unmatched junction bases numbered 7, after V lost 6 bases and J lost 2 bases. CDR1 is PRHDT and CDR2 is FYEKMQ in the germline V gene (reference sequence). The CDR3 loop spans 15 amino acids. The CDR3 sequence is CASRSTSGLTYEQYF. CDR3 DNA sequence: TGTGCCAGCAGATCGACTAGCGGGCTAACCTACGAGCAGTACTTC.

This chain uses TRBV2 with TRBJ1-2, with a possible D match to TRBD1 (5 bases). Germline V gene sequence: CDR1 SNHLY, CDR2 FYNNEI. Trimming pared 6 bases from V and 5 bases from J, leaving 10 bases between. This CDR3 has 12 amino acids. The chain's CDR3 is CASSLGLYGYTF. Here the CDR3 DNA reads TGTGCCAGCAGCTTGGGACTATATGGCTACACCTTC.

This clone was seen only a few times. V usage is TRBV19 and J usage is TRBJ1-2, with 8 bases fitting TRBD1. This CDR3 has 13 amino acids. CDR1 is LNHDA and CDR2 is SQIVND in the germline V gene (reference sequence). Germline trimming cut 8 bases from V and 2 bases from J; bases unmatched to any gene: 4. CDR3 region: CASRDRINYGYTF. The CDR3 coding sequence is TGTGCCAGTCGGGACAGGATAAACTATGGCTACACCTTC.

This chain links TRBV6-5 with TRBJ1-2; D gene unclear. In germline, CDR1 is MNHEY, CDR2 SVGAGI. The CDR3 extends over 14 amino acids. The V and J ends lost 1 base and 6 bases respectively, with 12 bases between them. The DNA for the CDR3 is TGTGCCAGCAGTTACTTCCCGGGAGGAAATGGCTACACCTTC. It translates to CASSYFPGGNGYTF.

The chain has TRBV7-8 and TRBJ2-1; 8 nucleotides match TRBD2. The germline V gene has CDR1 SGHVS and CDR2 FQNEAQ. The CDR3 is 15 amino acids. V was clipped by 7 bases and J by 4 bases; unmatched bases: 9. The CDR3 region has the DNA TGTGCCAGCAACCGCGGGACTAGAAGTTACAATGAGCAGTTCTTC. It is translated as CASNRGTRSYNEQFF.

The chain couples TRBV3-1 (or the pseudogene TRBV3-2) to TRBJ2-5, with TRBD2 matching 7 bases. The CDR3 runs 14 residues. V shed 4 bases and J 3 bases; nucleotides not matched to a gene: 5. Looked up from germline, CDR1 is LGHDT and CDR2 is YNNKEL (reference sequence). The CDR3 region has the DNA TGTGCCAGCAGCCGCGGGGGTGGAGAAGAGACCCAGTACTTC. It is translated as CASSRGGGEETQYF.